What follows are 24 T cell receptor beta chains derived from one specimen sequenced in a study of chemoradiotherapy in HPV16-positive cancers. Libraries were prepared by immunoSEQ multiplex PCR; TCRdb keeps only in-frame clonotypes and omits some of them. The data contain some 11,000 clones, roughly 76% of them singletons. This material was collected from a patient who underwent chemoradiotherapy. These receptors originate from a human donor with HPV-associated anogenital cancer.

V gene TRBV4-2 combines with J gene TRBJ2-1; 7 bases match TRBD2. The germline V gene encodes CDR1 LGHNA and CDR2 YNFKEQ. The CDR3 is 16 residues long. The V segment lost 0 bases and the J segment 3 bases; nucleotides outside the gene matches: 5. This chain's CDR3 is CASSQDRTRGYNEQFF. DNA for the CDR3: TGTGCCAGCAGCCAAGACAGGACTAGGGGCTACAATGAGCAGTTCTTC.

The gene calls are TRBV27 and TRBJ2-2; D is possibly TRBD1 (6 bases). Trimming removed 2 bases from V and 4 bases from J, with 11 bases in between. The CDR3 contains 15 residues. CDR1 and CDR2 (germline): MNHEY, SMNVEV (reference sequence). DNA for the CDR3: TGTGCCAGCAGTTTAGAGTACAGGGCCACCGGGGAGCTGTTTTTT. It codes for CASSLEYRATGELFF.

CDR3 sequence: CASELSRGTNTGELFF. In nucleotides, the CDR3 is TGTGCCAGCGAACTAAGCAGGGGAACGAACACCGGGGAGCTGTTTTTT. The gene calls are TRBV2 and TRBJ2-2, with D possibly matching TRBD1 (6 bases). Germline loops: CDR1 SNHLY, CDR2 FYNNEI. The V end was cut by 8 bases, the J end by 0 bases, with 16 bases between. The CDR3 length is 16 residues.

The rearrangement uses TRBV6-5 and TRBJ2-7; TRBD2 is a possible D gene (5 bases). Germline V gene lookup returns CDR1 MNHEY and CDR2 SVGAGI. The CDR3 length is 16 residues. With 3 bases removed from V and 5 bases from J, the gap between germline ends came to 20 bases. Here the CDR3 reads CASSYFPRGVGNEQYF. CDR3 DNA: TGTGCCAGCAGTTATTTTCCTCGGGGTGTGGGTAACGAGCAGTACTTC.

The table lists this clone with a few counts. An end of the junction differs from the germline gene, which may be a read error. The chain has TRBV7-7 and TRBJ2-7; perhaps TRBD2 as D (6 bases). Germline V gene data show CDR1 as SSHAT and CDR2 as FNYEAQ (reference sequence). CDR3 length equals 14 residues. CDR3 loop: CASSLGVGGGEQYF. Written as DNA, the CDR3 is TGTGCTAGCAGCTTAGGGGTCGGGGGAGGAGAGCAGTACTTC.

The CDR3 DNA reads TGTGCCAGTAGTACGACGACTAGCGGGGGGGCAACCGGGGAGCTGTTTTTT. Encoded protein: CASSTTTSGGATGELFF. The chain joins TRBV19 to TRBJ2-2, with 14 bases fitting TRBD2. The CDR3 totals 17 residues. The germline V gene has CDR1 LNHDA and CDR2 SQIVND (reference sequence). The ends lost 4 bases at V and 5 bases at J; junction bases unmatched: 6.

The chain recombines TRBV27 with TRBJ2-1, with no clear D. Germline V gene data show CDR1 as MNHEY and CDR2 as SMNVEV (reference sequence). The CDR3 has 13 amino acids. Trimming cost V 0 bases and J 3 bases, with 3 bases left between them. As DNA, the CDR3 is TGTGCCAGCAGTTTATCTTTCTACAATGAGCAGTTCTTC. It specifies CASSLSFYNEQFF.

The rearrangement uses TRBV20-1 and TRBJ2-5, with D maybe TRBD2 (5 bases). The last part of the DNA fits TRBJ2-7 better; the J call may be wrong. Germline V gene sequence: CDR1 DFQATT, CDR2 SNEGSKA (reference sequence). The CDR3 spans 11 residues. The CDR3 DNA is TGCAGTGCTAGCGGGACCTACGAGCAGTACTTC. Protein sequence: CSASGTYEQYF.

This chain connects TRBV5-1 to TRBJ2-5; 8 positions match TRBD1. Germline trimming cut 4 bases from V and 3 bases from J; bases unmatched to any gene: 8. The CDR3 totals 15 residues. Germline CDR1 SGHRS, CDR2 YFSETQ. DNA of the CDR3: TGCGCCAGCAGCCGGACAGGGACAGCTAAAGAGACCCAGTACTTC. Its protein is CASSRTGTAKETQYF. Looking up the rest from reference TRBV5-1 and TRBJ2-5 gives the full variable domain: KAGVTQTPRYLIKTRGQQVTLSCSPISGHRSVSWYQQTPGQGLQFLFEYFSETQRNKGNFPGRFSGRQFSNSRSEMNVSTLELGDSALYLCASSRTGTAKETQYFGPGTRLLVL.

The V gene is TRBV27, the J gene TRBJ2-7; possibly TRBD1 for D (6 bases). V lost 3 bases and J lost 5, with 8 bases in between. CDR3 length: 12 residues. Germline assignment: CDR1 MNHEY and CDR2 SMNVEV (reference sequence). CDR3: CASSFRGDEQYF. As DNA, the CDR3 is TGTGCCAGCAGTTTCAGGGGTGACGAGCAGTACTTC.

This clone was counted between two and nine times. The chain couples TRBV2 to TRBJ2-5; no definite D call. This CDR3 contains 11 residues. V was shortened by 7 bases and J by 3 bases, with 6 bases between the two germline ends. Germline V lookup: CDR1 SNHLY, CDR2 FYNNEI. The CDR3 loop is CASTLKETQYF. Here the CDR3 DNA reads TGTGCCAGCACACTGAAAGAGACCCAGTACTTC.

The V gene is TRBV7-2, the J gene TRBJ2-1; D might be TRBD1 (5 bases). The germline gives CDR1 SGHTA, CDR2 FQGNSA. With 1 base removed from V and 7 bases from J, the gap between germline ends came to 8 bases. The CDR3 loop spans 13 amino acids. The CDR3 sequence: CASSLGGSNEQFF. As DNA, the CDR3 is TGTGCCAGCAGCTTAGGGGGCAGTAATGAGCAGTTCTTC.

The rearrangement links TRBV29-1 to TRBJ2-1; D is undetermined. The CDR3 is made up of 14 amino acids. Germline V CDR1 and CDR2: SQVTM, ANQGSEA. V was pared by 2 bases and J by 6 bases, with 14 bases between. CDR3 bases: TGCAGCGTTGAAAGGACCGGCCTCGGCAATGAGCAGTTCTTC. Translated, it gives CSVERTGLGNEQFF.

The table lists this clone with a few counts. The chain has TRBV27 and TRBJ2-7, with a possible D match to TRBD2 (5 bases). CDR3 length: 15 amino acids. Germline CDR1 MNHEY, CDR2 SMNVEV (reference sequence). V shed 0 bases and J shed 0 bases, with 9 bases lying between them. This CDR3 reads CASSLSSVPSYEQYF. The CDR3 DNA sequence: TGTGCCAGCAGTTTATCTAGCGTCCCCTCCTACGAGCAGTACTTC.

CDR3 sequence (DNA): TGTGCCAGCAGCTTGTTGGGATCACAGGGGGAAGGAAACACCATATATTTT. Its translation is CASSLLGSQGEGNTIYF. The chain combines TRBV5-6 with TRBJ1-3; TRBD1 aligns across 8 bases. The germline CDR1 and CDR2 sequences are SGHDT and YYEEEE. V was clipped by 1 base and J by 4 bases; unmatched bases: 10. This CDR3 comprises 17 residues.

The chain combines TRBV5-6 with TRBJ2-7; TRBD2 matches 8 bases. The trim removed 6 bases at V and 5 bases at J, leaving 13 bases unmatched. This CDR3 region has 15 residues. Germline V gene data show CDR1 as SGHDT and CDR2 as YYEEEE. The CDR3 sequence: CASNMRSGGRNEQYF. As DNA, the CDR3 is TGTGCCAGCAACATGAGATCGGGGGGGAGAAACGAGCAGTACTTC.

As DNA, the CDR3 is TGTGCCAGCTTTCCGTATCTCTTGGGCGGAGGACTATCCTACAATGAGCAGTTCTTC. The encoded protein is CASFPYLLGGGLSYNEQFF. V and J are TRBV28 and TRBJ2-1; D is possibly TRBD2 (6 bases). V shed 8 bases and J shed 1 base, with 27 bases lying between them. CDR1 and CDR2 from the germline V gene are MDHEN and SYDVKM. This CDR3 spans 19 amino acids.

The CDR3 loop is CASSLGRKTSWSYNEQFF. The DNA for the CDR3 is TGTGCCAGCAGCTTAGGGCGAAAGACTAGTTGGTCCTACAATGAGCAGTTCTTC. This chain uses TRBV11-2 with TRBJ2-1; weak D call: TRBD2 (6 bases). CDR3 length equals 18 residues. Trimming shortened V by 1 base and J by 1 base, and 17 bases separated the two germline ends. Germline values: CDR1 SGHAT, CDR2 FQNNGV.

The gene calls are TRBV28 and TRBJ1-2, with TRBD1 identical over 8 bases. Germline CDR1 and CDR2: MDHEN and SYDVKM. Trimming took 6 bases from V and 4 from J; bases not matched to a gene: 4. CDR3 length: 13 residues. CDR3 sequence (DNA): TGTGCCAGCAGGGACAGGGTCGGCTATGGCTACACCTTC. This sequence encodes CASRDRVGYGYTF.

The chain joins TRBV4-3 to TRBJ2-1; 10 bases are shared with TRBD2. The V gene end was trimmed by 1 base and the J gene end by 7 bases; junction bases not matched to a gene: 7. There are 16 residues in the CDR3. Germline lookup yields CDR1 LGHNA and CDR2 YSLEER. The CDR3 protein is CASSQVLAGGGNEQFF. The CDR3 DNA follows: TGCGCCAGCAGCCAAGTATTAGCGGGAGGAGGGAATGAGCAGTTCTTC.

DNA of the CDR3: TGTGCCAGCAGCTTGGCTCCGGGTTCACCCCTCCACTTT. Protein product: CASSLAPGSPLHF. The chain has TRBV5-4 and TRBJ1-6; D remains unclear. Looked up from germline, CDR1 is SGHNT and CDR2 is YYREEE (reference sequence). CDR3 length: 13 residues. Trimming took off 0 bases at V and 9 bases at J, with 7 bases between the two ends.

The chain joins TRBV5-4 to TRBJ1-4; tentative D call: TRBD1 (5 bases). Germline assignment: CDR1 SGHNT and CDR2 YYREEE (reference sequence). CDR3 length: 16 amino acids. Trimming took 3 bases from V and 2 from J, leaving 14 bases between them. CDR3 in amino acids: CASSSGAGLTNEKLFF. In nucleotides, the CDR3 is TGTGCCAGCAGCTCTGGGGCGGGGCTGACTAATGAAAAACTGTTTTTT.

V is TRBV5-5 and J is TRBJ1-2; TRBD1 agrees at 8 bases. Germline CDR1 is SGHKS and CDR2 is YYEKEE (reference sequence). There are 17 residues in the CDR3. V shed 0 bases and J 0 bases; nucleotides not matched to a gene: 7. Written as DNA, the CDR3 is TGTGCCAGCAGCTTGGGACAGGGGCTGGTTGCTAACTATGGCTACACCTTC. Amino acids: CASSLGQGLVANYGYTF.

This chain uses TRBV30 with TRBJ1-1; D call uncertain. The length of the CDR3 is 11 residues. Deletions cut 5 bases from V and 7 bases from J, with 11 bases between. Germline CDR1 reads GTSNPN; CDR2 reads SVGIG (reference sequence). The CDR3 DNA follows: TGTGCCTGGGACTGGGAAAATGAAGCTTTCTTT. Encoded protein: CAWDWENEAFF.